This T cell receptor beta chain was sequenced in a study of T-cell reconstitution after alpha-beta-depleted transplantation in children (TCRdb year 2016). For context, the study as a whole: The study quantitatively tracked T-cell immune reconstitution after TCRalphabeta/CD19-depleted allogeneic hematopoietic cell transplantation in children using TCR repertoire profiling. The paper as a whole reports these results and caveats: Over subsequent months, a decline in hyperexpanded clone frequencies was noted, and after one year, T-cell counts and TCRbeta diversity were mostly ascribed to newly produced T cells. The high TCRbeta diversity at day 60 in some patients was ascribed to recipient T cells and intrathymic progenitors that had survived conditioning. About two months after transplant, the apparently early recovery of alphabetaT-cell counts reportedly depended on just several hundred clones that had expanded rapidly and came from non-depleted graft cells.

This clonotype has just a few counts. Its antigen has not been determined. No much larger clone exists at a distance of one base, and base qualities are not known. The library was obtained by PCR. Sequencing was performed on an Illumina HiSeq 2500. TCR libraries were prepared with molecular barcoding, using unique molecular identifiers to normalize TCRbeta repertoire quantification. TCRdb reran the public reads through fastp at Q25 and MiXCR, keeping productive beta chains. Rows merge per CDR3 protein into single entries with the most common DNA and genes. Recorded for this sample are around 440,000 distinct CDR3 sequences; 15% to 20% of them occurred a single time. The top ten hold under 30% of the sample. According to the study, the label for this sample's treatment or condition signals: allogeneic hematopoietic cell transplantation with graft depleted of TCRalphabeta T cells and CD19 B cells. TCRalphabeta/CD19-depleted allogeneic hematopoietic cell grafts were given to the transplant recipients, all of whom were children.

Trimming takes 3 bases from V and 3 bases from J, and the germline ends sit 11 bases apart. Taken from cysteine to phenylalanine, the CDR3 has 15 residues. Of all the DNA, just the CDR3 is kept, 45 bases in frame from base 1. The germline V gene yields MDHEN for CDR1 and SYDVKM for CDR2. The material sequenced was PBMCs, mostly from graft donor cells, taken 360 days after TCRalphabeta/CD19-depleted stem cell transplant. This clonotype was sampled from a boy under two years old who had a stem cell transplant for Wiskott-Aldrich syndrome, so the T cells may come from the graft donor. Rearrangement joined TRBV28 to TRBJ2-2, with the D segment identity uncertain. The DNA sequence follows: TGTGCCAGCAGTTTTATAGAACGCCACACCGGGGAGCTGTTTTTT. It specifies CASSFIERHTGELFF.